This TCR beta chain was obtained from a study of T cells after yellow fever vaccination. Looking at the study overall: Low-cell-number fractions were prepared with SMART-Seq v4 Ultra Low Input.

A universal primer site and UMIs were added as TCR cDNA was made by 5'RACE template switching. TCRdb itself ran the 5' RACE reads through MiXCR, one entry per CDR3 protein. This sample has approximately 250,000 distinct CDR3 sequences; about 3.7% occur once, and the top ten carry under 20%. The CDR3 sequence is 14 residues long. CDR1 and CDR2 (germline): MNHEY, SMNVEV (reference sequence). Trimming pared 5 bases from V and 2 bases from J, leaving 13 bases between. Findings and limits, study-wide: Contamination of FACS-sorted repertoires by abundant clonotypes from the bulk population could occur.

In its sample, this clonotype was seen many times. Its antigen is currently unknown. The TCR comes from a man between 18 and 35 years old who received the YFV17D yellow fever vaccine. The sample here was PBMCs, taken 15 days after the yellow fever booster vaccination. This chain joins TRBV27 and TRBJ2-7, with TRBD1 as a possible D gene (6 bases). CDR3 in amino acids: CASSTTTGPYEQYV. The CDR3 nucleotides are TGTGCCAGCAGTACCACGACAGGCCCCTACGAGCAGTACGTC.